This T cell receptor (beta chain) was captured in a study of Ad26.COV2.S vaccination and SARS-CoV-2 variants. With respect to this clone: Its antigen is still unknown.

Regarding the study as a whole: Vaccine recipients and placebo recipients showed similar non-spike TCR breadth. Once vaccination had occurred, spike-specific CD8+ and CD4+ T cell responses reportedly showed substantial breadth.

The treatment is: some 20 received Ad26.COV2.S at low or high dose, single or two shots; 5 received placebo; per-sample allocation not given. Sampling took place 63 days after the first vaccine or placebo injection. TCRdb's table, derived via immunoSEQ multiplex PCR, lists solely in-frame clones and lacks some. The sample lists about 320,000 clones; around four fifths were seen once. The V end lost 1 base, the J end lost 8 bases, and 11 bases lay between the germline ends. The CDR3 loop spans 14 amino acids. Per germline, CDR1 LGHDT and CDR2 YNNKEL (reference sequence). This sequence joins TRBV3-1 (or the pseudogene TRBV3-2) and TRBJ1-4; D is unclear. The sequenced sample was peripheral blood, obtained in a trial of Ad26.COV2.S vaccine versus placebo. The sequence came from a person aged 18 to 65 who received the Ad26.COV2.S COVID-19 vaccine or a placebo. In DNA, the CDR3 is TGTGCCAGCAGCCAAGCGCCAATCGGGGAAAAACTGTTTTTT. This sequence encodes CASSQAPIGEKLFF.